This T cell receptor (beta chain) comes out of a study of Graves' ophthalmopathy and Graves' hyperthyroidism. About the research overall: Stable hyperthyroidism was defined by absence of ophthalmopathy within 18 months of follow-up.

The V end was cut by 6 bases, the J end by 11 bases, with 11 bases between. The CDR3 runs to 11 residues. The V gene's germline CDR1 is MNHNY and CDR2 SVGAGI (reference sequence). Amplification of TCR beta CDR3 regions used RNA transcripts. Second-round multiplex PCR followed a first-round RT-PCR using HTBI primers. MiXCR, applied by TCRdb to the multiplex PCR reads, yields one record per CDR3 protein. The sample lists about 1.1 million distinct CDR3 sequences, about two fifths occurring once. The sample taken for sequencing was peripheral blood or thyroid tissue (not recorded which). The receptor comes from an adult man with Graves' hyperthyroidism. The rearrangement uses TRBV6-6 and TRBJ1-5, with D possibly TRBD1 on 5 matching bases. CDR3 in amino acids: CASSPDSAQHF. In DNA form, the CDR3 reads TGTGCCAGCAGCCCCGACAGTGCCCAGCATTTT.